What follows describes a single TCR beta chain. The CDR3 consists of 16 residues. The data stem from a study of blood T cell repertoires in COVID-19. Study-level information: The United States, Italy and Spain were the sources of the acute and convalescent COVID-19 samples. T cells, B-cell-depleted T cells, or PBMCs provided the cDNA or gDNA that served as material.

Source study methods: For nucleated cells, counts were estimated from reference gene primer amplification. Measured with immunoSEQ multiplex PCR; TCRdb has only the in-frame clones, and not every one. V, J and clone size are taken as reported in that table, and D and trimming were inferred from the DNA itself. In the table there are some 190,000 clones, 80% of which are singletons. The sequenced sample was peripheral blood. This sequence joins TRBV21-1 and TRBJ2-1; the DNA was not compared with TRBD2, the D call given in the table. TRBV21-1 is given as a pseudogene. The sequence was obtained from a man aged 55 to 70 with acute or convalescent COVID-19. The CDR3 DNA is TGTGCCAGCAGCAAAGACGGAACTAGCGCCAACAATGAGCAGTTCTTC. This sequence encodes CASSKDGTSANNEQFF.